This TCR beta chain was recovered during a study of shared clonotypes between healthy human individuals. Concerning this clone: No antigen is known for it.

Overall study results and limits: A limitation of the genetic and exposure-history diversity represented arose from few donors.

Germline values: CDR1 MDHEN, CDR2 SYDVKM. This CDR3 spans 16 amino acids. V gave up 3 bases and J gave up 8 bases; unmatched junction bases: 11. Per the study methods: Sequence data from immunoSEQ were junction-only and lacked quality scores; consequently, filtering differed. Some clones are missing from TCRdb's copy, which holds only in-frame ones; the method was immunoSEQ multiplex PCR. The V and J calls and the clone size are those of that table, but D and trimming were determined from the DNA. The sample records fewer than 500,000 clones, 75% to 80% being singletons. The chain recombines TRBV28 with TRBJ2-1, with TRBD1 matching over 9 bases. The sequence came from a woman aged 40 to 49 in good health. Some clones in this sample may be carry-over from other donors' samples. Sequencing input: PBMCs. The CDR3 loop is CASSFPTRDRVHEQFF. The CDR3 nucleotides are TGTGCCAGCAGTTTCCCAACCCGGGACAGGGTGCATGAGCAGTTCTTC.